The 8 T cell receptor beta chains below were found in one sample sequenced in a study of blood T cell repertoires in COVID-19. Measured with immunoSEQ multiplex PCR; TCRdb has only the in-frame clones, and not every one. Among some 170,000 clones listed, over 75% were seen once. The sequencing sample was made of PBMCs or T cells enriched from blood (not recorded which). The receptor set was obtained from a man between 35 and 55 years old who had recovered from COVID-19.

The rearrangement uses TRBV27 and TRBJ1-2; D remains ambiguous. The CDR3 sequence is 14 residues long. From germline, CDR1 is MNHEY and CDR2 SMNVEV (reference sequence). Trimming took off 0 bases at V and 2 bases at J, with 7 bases between the two ends. The CDR3 bases are TGTGCCAGCAGTTTATCCCCAGTCAACTATGGCTACACCTTC. It encodes CASSLSPVNYGYTF.

The CDR3 protein is CASSFLTGRAYEQYF. The CDR3 bases are TGTGCCAGCAGCTTCCTCACAGGGCGGGCCTACGAGCAGTACTTC. The chain has TRBV7-2 and TRBJ2-7; D perhaps matches TRBD1 (6 bases). Germline V gene data show CDR1 as SGHTA and CDR2 as FQGNSA. This CDR3 contains 15 residues. Deletions cut 3 bases from V and 2 bases from J, with 14 bases between.

The gene calls are TRBV3-1 (or the pseudogene TRBV3-2) and TRBJ2-7; 13 nucleotides agree with TRBD2. Germline V gene sequence: CDR1 LGHDT, CDR2 YNNKEL (reference sequence). The CDR3 consists of 15 residues. The V segment lost 4 bases and the J segment 5 bases; nucleotides outside the gene matches: 5. The CDR3 here is CASSPTTSGRNEQYF. The CDR3 DNA is TGTGCCAGCAGCCCGACGACTAGCGGGAGGAACGAGCAGTACTTC.

The CDR3 reads CATSAGLALTDTQYF. DNA for the CDR3: TGTGCCACCAGTGCCGGACTAGCCCTCACAGATACGCAGTATTTT. The genes are TRBV24-1 and TRBJ2-3; TRBD2 aligns across 8 bases. The CDR3 extends over 15 amino acids. Germline values: CDR1 KGHDR, CDR2 SFDVKD. Unmatched junction bases numbered 5, after V lost 5 bases and J lost 2 bases.

The genes are TRBV30 and TRBJ1-1; TRBD1 matches 7 bases. CDR1 is GTSNPN and CDR2 is SVGIG in the germline V gene (reference sequence). V lost 0 bases and J lost 3; bases outside the gene matches: 10. The CDR3 has 16 residues. CDR3 loop: CAWSVPLPGGHTEAFF. As DNA, the CDR3 is TGTGCCTGGAGTGTGCCACTCCCAGGGGGTCACACTGAAGCTTTCTTT.

The chain employs TRBV2 and TRBJ1-2; D may be TRBD1 (6 bases). Trimming pared 4 bases from V and 6 bases from J, leaving 15 bases between. The CDR3 loop spans 14 amino acids. Germline V gene sequence: CDR1 SNHLY, CDR2 FYNNEI. In DNA form, the CDR3 reads TGTGCCAGCAGTGCATGGACAGCTCCAAATGGCTACACCTTC. Translation: CASSAWTAPNGYTF.

The chain combines TRBV7-2 with TRBJ1-2; no reliable D call. The V gene's germline CDR1 is SGHTA and CDR2 FQGNSA. The CDR3 is 13 residues long. The V gene lost 1 base and the J gene lost 4 bases, with 7 bases spanning the gap. CDR3 in amino acids: CASSLGRSYGYTF. The CDR3 DNA reads TGTGCCAGCAGCTTAGGGCGGAGCTATGGCTACACCTTC.

The chain employs TRBV6-1 and TRBJ2-1, with 9 bases that match TRBD2. V trimming: 0 bases; J trimming: 4 bases; junction bases outside the gene matches: 4. The CDR3 has 16 residues. Germline V lookup: CDR1 MNHNS, CDR2 SASEGT. This CDR3 reads CASSEAGLAGYNEQFF. Written as DNA, the CDR3 is TGTGCCAGCAGTGAAGCCGGGCTAGCGGGGTACAATGAGCAGTTCTTC.